This T cell receptor beta chain was identified in a study of blood T cells in healthy people across ages. For the second PCR, which ran for roughly 6 to 11 cycles, a sample-barcoded 5' primer and a J-beta primer mix were used. Every single cDNA molecule received a tag from a template-switch adaptor with 12 random nucleotides. TCRdb analysed the 5' RACE reads with MiXCR anew, one entry per CDR3 protein. In the table there are about 650,000 distinct CDR3 sequences, about 30% of which are singletons. Whole-study results and caveats: Naive CD4+ cells and diversity were both higher in long-lived donors than in aged donors.

CDR1 and CDR2 (germline): SEHNR, FQNEAQ (reference sequence). CDR3 length equals 18 residues. V was clipped by 2 bases and J by 4 bases; unmatched bases: 10. As to this clonotype: Its antigen is undetermined.

J is TRBJ2-1 and V is TRBV7-9; 11 bases align to TRBD2. The sequence came from a woman at least 80 years old in good health. The source material was blood. The CDR3 DNA follows: TGTGCCAGCAGCTTACCCCCTCGGCTAGCGGGGGGATACAATGAGCAGTTCTTC. Its protein is CASSLPPRLAGGYNEQFF.